The present entry profiles one TCR beta chain with its context. This sample is part of a study of cytomegalovirus exposure and HLA in healthy donors. The PCR was carried out with 60 Vbeta primers and 13 Jbeta primers. Per the original methods: In a later analysis, of tens of millions of unique beta chains, approximately 10 million appeared in at least two donors. Produced via immunoSEQ multiplex PCR; TCRdb's table is partial and in-frame only. D and trimming were read from the DNA, whereas the V and J calls and clone size are those reported in that table. The sample consists of 130,000 to 150,000 clones, roughly 80% of them appearing once. Between the trimmed V and J ends, which lost 2 bases and 5 bases, there was a span of 18 bases. Germline V gene sequence: CDR1 LGHNT, CDR2 FRNRAP. The CDR3 covers 16 residues.

The V gene is TRBV12-5, the J gene TRBJ2-5, with a possible D match to TRBD2 (7 bases). The clonotype originates from a female donor in good health and CMV-seronegative. Sequenced sample: PBMCs. DNA of the CDR3: TGTGCTAGTGGTTTGCCTTCCCCGGGGGGCGGGGAGACCCAGTACTTC. Encoded protein: CASGLPSPGGGETQYF.